A selection of T cell receptor beta chains follows, all from one sample in a study of control samples from healthy donors and cancer patients. The table came from immunoSEQ multiplex PCR; TCRdb's copy has only in-frame clones and leaves some out. The data contain more than 50,000 clones, approximately 95% of them singletons. The sequencing sample was made of blood. Source of these receptors: a woman aged 18-29 years in good health. CDR3s include the opening cysteine and the closing phenylalanine or tryptophan. Fields, in order: V gene, J gene, D gene, clone size, CDR3 protein, CDR3 DNA. A D gene is named only where the DNA matches it firmly. Clone sizes are given selectively: once, few, many, or a class where the clone is expanded.

v_gene: TRBV6-1; j_gene: TRBJ2-6; d_gene: -; abundance: -; CDR3aa: CASSEDSSGANVLTF; CDR3nt: TGTGCCAGCAGTGAGGACAGCTCTGGGGCCAACGTCCTGACTTTC
v_gene: TRBV4-1; j_gene: TRBJ2-2; d_gene: -; abundance: -; CDR3aa: CASSQDVTGANTGELFF; CDR3nt: TGCGCCAGCAGCCAAGATGTTACCGGAGCGAACACCGGGGAGCTGTTTTTT
v_gene: TRBV20-1; j_gene: TRBJ1-1; d_gene: -; abundance: -; CDR3aa: CSASSVNTEAFF; CDR3nt: TGCAGTGCTAGTTCGGTGAACACTGAAGCTTTCTTT
v_gene: TRBV4-1; j_gene: TRBJ1-2; d_gene: -; abundance: once; CDR3aa: CASSPSGVEGGYTF; CDR3nt: TGCGCCAGCAGCCCGTCTGGAGTCGAAGGTGGCTACACCTTC
v_gene: TRBV2; j_gene: TRBJ1-1; d_gene: -; abundance: -; CDR3aa: CASRGDDREAFF; CDR3nt: TGTGCCAGCAGAGGAGACGACCGTGAAGCTTTCTTT
v_gene: TRBV9; j_gene: TRBJ1-2; d_gene: -; abundance: -; CDR3aa: CASSVASHRGHYGYTF; CDR3nt: TGTGCCAGCAGCGTAGCTTCGCATAGGGGTCACTATGGCTACACCTTC
v_gene: TRBV6-4; j_gene: TRBJ2-2; d_gene: -; abundance: few; CDR3aa: CASSDRDTGELFF; CDR3nt: TGTGCCAGCAGTGACAGGGACACCGGGGAGCTGTTTTTT
v_gene: TRBV3-1/TRBV3-2; j_gene: TRBJ1-2; d_gene: -; abundance: -; CDR3aa: CASSQEPGIRYGYTF; CDR3nt: TGTGCCAGCAGCCAAGAACCTGGGATCCGCTATGGCTACACCTTC
v_gene: TRBV11-2; j_gene: TRBJ1-5; d_gene: -; abundance: -; CDR3aa: CASSLTANSNQPQHF; CDR3nt: TGTGCCAGCAGCTTAACAGCTAATAGCAATCAGCCCCAGCATTTT
v_gene: TRBV9; j_gene: TRBJ2-7; d_gene: TRBD1; abundance: -; CDR3aa: CASSPSDRAYEQYF; CDR3nt: TGTGCCAGCAGCCCATCCGACAGGGCCTACGAGCAGTACTTC
v_gene: TRBV9; j_gene: TRBJ2-2; d_gene: -; abundance: -; CDR3aa: CASRTGASGGELFF; CDR3nt: TGTGCCAGCCGCACGGGGGCATCAGGCGGGGAGCTGTTTTTT
v_gene: TRBV7-3; j_gene: TRBJ2-3; d_gene: -; abundance: once; CDR3aa: CASSLLRVTSTDTQYF; CDR3nt: TGTGCCAGCAGCCTGCTTAGGGTTACTAGCACAGATACGCAGTATTTT
v_gene: TRBV5-1; j_gene: TRBJ1-2; d_gene: -; abundance: once; CDR3aa: CASSIPTGGDGYTF; CDR3nt: TGCGCCAGCAGCATTCCGACAGGTGGGGATGGCTACACCTTC
v_gene: TRBV4-2; j_gene: TRBJ1-5; d_gene: TRBD1; abundance: -; CDR3aa: CASSPRGGGSNQPQHF; CDR3nt: TGTGCCAGCAGCCCCAGGGGGGGCGGCAGCAATCAGCCCCAGCATTTT
v_gene: TRBV5-8; j_gene: TRBJ1-4; d_gene: -; abundance: -; CDR3aa: CASSKDSSYEKLFF; CDR3nt: TGTGCCAGCAGTAAGGACAGCAGTTATGAAAAACTGTTTTTT
v_gene: TRBV10-3; j_gene: TRBJ1-1; d_gene: -; abundance: -; CDR3aa: CAISGTGGNTEAFF; CDR3nt: TGTGCCATCAGTGGAACGGGGGGCAACACTGAAGCTTTCTTT
v_gene: TRBV3-1/TRBV3-2; j_gene: TRBJ1-3; d_gene: -; abundance: -; CDR3aa: CASSQGALGNTIYF; CDR3nt: TGTGCCAGCAGCCAAGGCGCTCTCGGAAACACCATATATTTT
v_gene: TRBV5-6; j_gene: TRBJ1-5; d_gene: -; abundance: -; CDR3aa: CASSLWTDNQPQHF; CDR3nt: TGTGCCAGCAGCTTGTGGACGGACAATCAGCCCCAGCATTTT
v_gene: TRBV4-3; j_gene: TRBJ2-3; d_gene: TRBD1; abundance: once; CDR3aa: CASSLLGQGGDTQYF; CDR3nt: TGCGCCAGCAGCCTCCTAGGACAGGGGGGGGATACGCAGTATTTT
v_gene: TRBV28; j_gene: TRBJ1-3; d_gene: -; abundance: -; CDR3aa: CASRQQGGNSGNTIYF; CDR3nt: TGTGCCAGCAGACAACAGGGAGGTAACTCTGGAAACACCATATATTTT
v_gene: TRBV30; j_gene: TRBJ1-6; d_gene: -; abundance: -; CDR3aa: CAWSEGDYNSPLHF; CDR3nt: TGTGCCTGGAGTGAGGGAGACTATAATTCACCCCTCCACTTT
v_gene: TRBV30; j_gene: TRBJ2-7; d_gene: TRBD1; abundance: -; CDR3aa: CAWSVRDRKNYEQYF; CDR3nt: TGTGCCTGGAGTGTAAGGGACAGGAAGAACTACGAGCAGTACTTC
v_gene: TRBV12-3/TRBV12-4; j_gene: TRBJ1-2; d_gene: -; abundance: -; CDR3aa: CASSLTGGRGYTF; CDR3nt: TGTGCCAGCAGCCTGACAGGAGGCCGAGGCTACACCTTC
v_gene: TRBV18; j_gene: TRBJ1-5; d_gene: -; abundance: -; CDR3aa: CASSPQVASNQPQHF; CDR3nt: TGTGCCAGCTCACCACAGGTGGCTAGCAATCAGCCCCAGCATTTT
v_gene: TRBV6-1; j_gene: TRBJ1-6; d_gene: -; abundance: once; CDR3aa: CASSEEGVTHF; CDR3nt: TGTGCCAGCAGTGAAGAAGGGGTCACGCACTTT
v_gene: TRBV6-2/TRBV6-3; j_gene: TRBJ1-1; d_gene: -; abundance: -; CDR3aa: CASSLDSFGAFF; CDR3nt: TGTGCCAGCAGTCTGGACAGTTTTGGAGCTTTCTTT
v_gene: TRBV5-1; j_gene: TRBJ2-3; d_gene: TRBD2; abundance: -; CDR3aa: CASSLASGGAGDTQYF; CDR3nt: TGCGCCAGCAGCTTGGCTAGCGGGGGGGCCGGAGATACGCAGTATTTT
v_gene: TRBV6-5; j_gene: TRBJ1-3; d_gene: -; abundance: -; CDR3aa: CAGGRGRSGNTIYF; CDR3nt: TGTGCCGGGGGGCGGGGGCGCTCTGGAAACACCATATATTTT
v_gene: TRBV3-1/TRBV3-2; j_gene: TRBJ1-1; d_gene: -; abundance: -; CDR3aa: CASSLPSGVGAFF; CDR3nt: TGTGCCAGCAGCCTCCCGAGTGGGGTTGGTGCTTTCTTT
v_gene: TRBV28; j_gene: TRBJ1-2; d_gene: TRBD1; abundance: -; CDR3aa: CASSYFLQGSGGNYGYTF; CDR3nt: TGTGCCAGCTCTTATTTTTTACAGGGGAGCGGGGGAAACTATGGCTACACCTTC
v_gene: TRBV2; j_gene: TRBJ2-7; d_gene: -; abundance: -; CDR3aa: CASSEQPLREQYF; CDR3nt: TGTGCCAGCAGTGAACAGCCCCTGCGGGAGCAGTACTTC
v_gene: TRBV21-1; j_gene: TRBJ2-5; d_gene: -; abundance: -; CDR3aa: CASSRFMLETQYF; CDR3nt: TGTGCCAGCAGCAGGTTTATGTTAGAGACCCAGTACTTC
v_gene: TRBV5-1; j_gene: TRBJ1-1; d_gene: -; abundance: -; CDR3aa: CASNPAGIETEAFF; CDR3nt: TGCGCCAGCAACCCCGCCGGGATTGAAACTGAAGCTTTCTTT
v_gene: TRBV4-3; j_gene: TRBJ1-2; d_gene: TRBD1; abundance: -; CDR3aa: CASSHGQGYGYTF; CDR3nt: TGCGCCAGCAGCCACGGACAGGGCTATGGCTACACCTTC
v_gene: TRBV13; j_gene: TRBJ1-6; d_gene: -; abundance: once; CDR3aa: CASSLGVGHIVNSPLHF; CDR3nt: TGTGCCAGCAGCTTAGGGGTGGGACACATCGTTAATTCACCCCTCCACTTT
v_gene: TRBV27; j_gene: TRBJ2-7; d_gene: TRBD2; abundance: -; CDR3aa: CASSRGDPGGGEQYF; CDR3nt: TGTGCCAGCAGCCGGGGGGACCCCGGGGGGGGCGAGCAGTACTTC
v_gene: TRBV7-2; j_gene: TRBJ2-5; d_gene: -; abundance: -; CDR3aa: CASSLDGAGKTQYF; CDR3nt: TGTGCCAGCAGCTTAGACGGGGCCGGGAAGACCCAGTACTTC